These T cell receptor beta chains were read from a single sample in a study of T cells in Graves' hyperthyroidism and ophthalmopathy. TCRdb itself ran the multiplex PCR reads through MiXCR, one entry per CDR3 protein. The sample holds roughly 180,000 distinct CDR3 sequences, about 15% seen once. The sequenced sample consisted of blood. The source is a woman between 50 and 59 years old with Graves' hyperthyroidism. The CDR3 runs from the conserved cysteine through the conserved F or W. D genes are given only for firm matches. A clone size is listed for some rows: how often the clone was seen (once, few, many), or a class if it is expanded.

CDR3: CASSQSRASGAAYEQYF; DNA: TGCGCCAGCAGCCAAAGCAGGGCTTCAGGGGCCGCCTACGAGCAGTACTTC; D: NA; V: TRBV4-1; J: TRBJ2-7; size: many
CDR3: CATTFRDRGKNEQFF; DNA: TGTGCCACAACCTTCCGGGACAGGGGAAAAAATGAGCAGTTCTTC; D: TRBD1; V: TRBV24-1; J: TRBJ2-1; size: many
CDR3: CASSMGHTENYGYTF; DNA: TGTGCCAGTAGTATGGGACACACCGAGAACTATGGCTACACCTTC; D: NA; V: TRBV19; J: TRBJ1-2; size: NA
CDR3: CASSLVLAGGPVGKNIQYF; DNA: TGTGCCAGCAGCCTAGTACTAGCGGGGGGCCCGGTAGGCAAAAACATTCAGTACTTC; D: TRBD2; V: TRBV7-3; J: TRBJ2-4; size: NA
CDR3: CASSLIPSGGYEQYF; DNA: TGTGCCAGCAGTTTAATCCCTAGCGGGGGCTACGAGCAGTACTTC; D: TRBD2; V: TRBV27; J: TRBJ2-7; size: many
CDR3: CASSVVTGGPTDTQYF; DNA: TGTGCCAGCAGCGTAGTGACGGGGGGACCGACAGATACGCAGTATTTT; D: TRBD2; V: TRBV9; J: TRBJ2-3; size: few
CDR3: CASSFSGITNEKLFF; DNA: TGCGCCAGCAGCTTTTCAGGGATCACTAATGAAAAACTGTTTTTT; D: NA; V: TRBV5-1; J: TRBJ1-4; size: many
CDR3: CASSPRGSGGETQYF; DNA: TGTGCCAGCAGCCCCCGGGGTAGCGGGGGGGAGACCCAGTACTTC; D: TRBD2; V: TRBV3-1; J: TRBJ2-5; size: NA
CDR3: CASSDWGNTGELFF; DNA: TGTGCCAGCAGTGACTGGGGGAACACCGGGGAGCTGTTTTTT; D: NA; V: TRBV2; J: TRBJ2-2; size: many
CDR3: CSAKAGLWLAEETQYF; DNA: TGCAGTGCTAAAGCTGGTCTTTGGCTAGCGGAAGAGACCCAGTACTTC; D: TRBD2; V: TRBV20-1; J: TRBJ2-5; size: many
CDR3: CASSQEARTPGAFF; DNA: TGTGCCAGCAGCCAAGAAGCTAGGACACCCGGAGCTTTCTTT; D: NA; V: TRBV14; J: TRBJ1-1; size: many
CDR3: CAISEAGEETQYF; DNA: TGTGCCATCAGTGAGGCCGGGGAAGAGACCCAGTACTTC; D: NA; V: TRBV10-3; J: TRBJ2-5; size: many
CDR3: CASQTGVPTYEQYF; DNA: TGTGCCAGCCAAACTGGGGTTCCTACCTACGAGCAGTACTTC; D: NA; V: TRBV28; J: TRBJ2-7; size: NA
CDR3: CASSPGPRAGTEAFF; DNA: TGTGCCAGCAGCCCGGGACCGAGGGCGGGCACTGAAGCTTTCTTT; D: NA; V: TRBV7-3; J: TRBJ1-1; size: many
CDR3: CASSPRGGQGYGGTQYF; DNA: TGTGCCAGCTCACCACGAGGCGGACAGGGCTACGGTGGGACCCAGTACTTC; D: TRBD1; V: TRBV18; J: TRBJ2-5; size: few
CDR3: CASSLRQGSDYGYTF; DNA: TGTGCCAGCAGTTTACGGCAGGGCTCGGACTATGGCTACACCTTC; D: NA; V: TRBV28; J: TRBJ1-2; size: many
CDR3: CSVRITDREVRAFF; DNA: TGCAGCGTCCGAATTACGGACAGGGAAGTTAGGGCTTTCTTT; D: TRBD1; V: TRBV29-1; J: TRBJ1-1; size: many
CDR3: CASSVALGAVHEQFF; DNA: TGTGCCAGCAGCGTAGCTCTGGGGGCGGTCCATGAGCAGTTCTTC; D: NA; V: TRBV9; J: TRBJ2-1; size: many
CDR3: CASSLQGILDEKLFF; DNA: TGTGCCAGCAGTTTACAAGGGATACTAGATGAAAAACTGTTTTTT; D: NA; V: TRBV28; J: TRBJ1-4; size: many
CDR3: CASSWDRGVETFF; DNA: TGTGCCAGCAGCTGGGACAGGGGAGTAGAAACTTTCTTT; D: TRBD1; V: TRBV6-1; J: TRBJ1-1; size: NA
CDR3: CATSDQGQGSYNEQFF; DNA: TGTGCCACCAGTGACCAGGGACAGGGATCCTACAATGAGCAGTTCTTC; D: TRBD1; V: TRBV24-1; J: TRBJ2-1; size: many
CDR3: CASSPGAGMSTDTQYF; DNA: TGTGCCAGCAGTCCGGGGGCGGGGATGAGCACAGATACGCAGTATTTT; D: NA; V: TRBV12-3/TRBV12-4; J: TRBJ2-3; size: many
CDR3: CASSQALHGTGGGYTF; DNA: TGCGCCAGCAGCCAAGCCCTGCATGGGACAGGGGGTGGCTACACCTTC; D: TRBD1; V: TRBV4-1; J: TRBJ1-2; size: few
CDR3: CASSQRQGLGTQYF; DNA: TGCGCCAGCAGCCAGAGACAGGGGCTGGGGACCCAGTACTTC; D: TRBD1; V: TRBV5-1; J: TRBJ2-5; size: many
CDR3: CASRPTSGGSTGELFF; DNA: TGTGCCAGCAGACCCACTAGCGGGGGGTCAACCGGGGAGCTGTTTTTT; D: TRBD2; V: TRBV2; J: TRBJ2-2; size: many
CDR3: CASSLVGGTVVQETQYF; DNA: TGTGCCAGCAGCTTGGTTGGGGGCACGGTCGTTCAGGAGACCCAGTACTTC; D: NA; V: TRBV5-5; J: TRBJ2-5; size: many
CDR3: CASSLIQTHQETQYF; DNA: TGTGCCAGCAGCTTAATACAAACCCACCAAGAGACCCAGTACTTC; D: NA; V: TRBV7-8; J: TRBJ2-5; size: few
CDR3: CASSFPGGNTEAFF; DNA: TGTGCCAGCAGCTTCCCAGGGGGAAACACTGAAGCTTTCTTT; D: TRBD1; V: TRBV28; J: TRBJ1-1; size: many
CDR3: CASAPPPGQFSYEQYF; DNA: TGTGCCAGCGCCCCCCCCCCGGGACAGTTTTCCTACGAGCAGTACTTC; D: TRBD1; V: TRBV6-2/TRBV6-3; J: TRBJ2-7; size: many
CDR3: CASSQGGEGAYEQYF; DNA: TGCGCCAGCAGCCAAGGCGGGGAGGGGGCCTACGAGCAGTACTTC; D: NA; V: TRBV4-1; J: TRBJ2-7; size: few
CDR3: CASSLGRFTYEQYF; DNA: TGCGCCAGCAGCTTGGGACGATTTACCTACGAGCAGTACTTC; D: NA; V: TRBV5-1; J: TRBJ2-7; size: NA
CDR3: CASSLATTETEAFF; DNA: TGTGCCAGCAGTTTAGCGACAACGGAGACTGAAGCTTTCTTT; D: NA; V: TRBV12-3/TRBV12-4; J: TRBJ1-1; size: NA
CDR3: CASSIVGSVSTDGYTF; DNA: TGTGCCAGTAGTATAGTGGGGAGTGTCTCGACGGACGGCTACACCTTC; D: NA; V: TRBV19; J: TRBJ1-2; size: few
CDR3: CASSLLAGVTGELFF; DNA: TGTGCCAGCAGCTTACTAGCGGGGGTCACCGGGGAGCTGTTTTTT; D: TRBD2; V: TRBV7-3; J: TRBJ2-2; size: few
CDR3: CASRTGATGGDSPLHF; DNA: TGTGCCAGCAGGACTGGAGCAACAGGGGGTGATTCACCCCTCCACTTT; D: TRBD1; V: TRBV6-1; J: TRBJ1-6; size: many